A single sample gave rise to the 21 T cell receptor beta chains below, sequenced in a study of beta chain features in type 1 diabetes. These receptors' antigens are unknown. Since all of the isolated RNA was reverse transcribed, expressed TCRB transcripts were what got sequenced. Profiled with immunoSEQ multiplex PCR; TCRdb holds only in-frame clones, not every one. The table records 310,000 or so clones, 14% to 15% of them present only once. Study findings and constraints: Significant though moderate, a shortening of TCRB CDR3s appeared in all four CD4+ subsets of Type 1 diabetes patients.

The sample comprised naive CD4+ T cells from blood. The origin of the receptors is a man aged 18 to 30 with type 1 diabetes.

The chain couples TRBV7-2 to TRBJ1-6; D remains ambiguous. Per the germline V gene, CDR1 is SGHTA and CDR2 is FQGNSA. The CDR3 has 16 residues. V lost 5 bases, J lost 4 bases, and 15 bases lay in between. CDR3: CASSRDSFGYNSPLHF. CDR3 nucleotides: TGTGCCAGCAGCCGGGATTCTTTCGGTTATAATTCACCCCTCCACTTT.

The gene calls are TRBV11-2 and TRBJ2-2; 7 nucleotides align to TRBD2. This CDR3 has 14 residues. The ends lost 3 bases at V and 9 bases at J; junction bases unmatched: 7. Germline loops: CDR1 SGHAT, CDR2 FQNNGV. This CDR3 reads CASSFSGSHRELFF. The CDR3, as DNA: TGTGCCAGCAGCTTTAGCGGGTCCCACCGGGAGCTGTTTTTT.

The chain has TRBV28 and TRBJ1-2, with TRBD1 matching over 8 bases. Trimming removed 3 bases from V and 6 bases from J; junction bases left unmatched: 3. CDR1 is MDHEN and CDR2 is SYDVKM in the germline V gene. This CDR3 comprises 13 residues. CDR3 in amino acids: CASSFGQGNGYTF. CDR3 nucleotides: TGTGCCAGCAGTTTTGGACAGGGAAATGGCTACACCTTC.

This rearrangement joins TRBV7-7 to TRBJ2-5, with D maybe TRBD2 (6 bases). CDR3 size: 15 residues. Trimming cost V 1 base and J 1 base, with 10 bases left between them. CDR1 and CDR2 (germline): SSHAT, FNYEAQ (reference sequence). The CDR3 is CASSLGGAGQETQYF. For the CDR3, the DNA is TGTGCCAGCAGCTTAGGGGGAGCGGGCCAAGAGACCCAGTACTTC.

This clone was picked up a small number of times. The chain employs TRBV9 and TRBJ2-7, with TRBD1 identical over 7 bases. The germline V gene has CDR1 SGDLS and CDR2 YYNGEE. V dropped 5 bases and J dropped 1; count of bases not matched to a gene: 18. The CDR3 runs 18 residues. The chain's CDR3 is CASRVSSFGTANSYEQYF. CDR3 DNA sequence: TGTGCCAGCAGAGTAAGTTCTTTTGGGACAGCCAATTCCTACGAGCAGTACTTC.

This clone has more than one count but fewer than ten. CDR3 in DNA: TGTGCCAGCAGCTTAAGTAGGGAGCATGAGCAGTTCTTC. This encodes CASSLSREHEQFF. This chain joins TRBV7-7 and TRBJ2-1, with D possibly being TRBD2 (5 bases). The V end lost 2 bases, the J end lost 8 bases, and 10 bases lay between the germline ends. CDR1 and CDR2 (germline): SSHAT, FNYEAQ (reference sequence). CDR3 size: 13 residues. Full variable domain (missing parts from reference TRBV7-7 and TRBJ2-1): GAGVSQSPRYKVTKRGQDVTLRCDPISSHATLYWYQQALGQGPEFLTYFNYEAQPDKSGLPSDRFSAERPEGSISTLTIQRTEQRDSAMYRCASSLSREHEQFFGPGTRLTVL.

The chain joins TRBV11-2 to TRBJ2-6; TRBD1 agrees at 9 bases. The germline CDR1 and CDR2 sequences are SGHAT and FQNNGV. The CDR3 has 19 residues. The V segment lost 5 bases and the J segment 1 base; nucleotides outside the gene matches: 12. For the CDR3, the DNA is TGTGCCAGCAGCCCACGGGCGGGACAGGGACTTTCTGGGGCCAACGTCCTGACTTTC. Translating it yields CASSPRAGQGLSGANVLTF.

The chain recombines TRBV5-8 with TRBJ1-1; D is unresolved. This CDR3 comprises 14 residues. Trimming pared 0 bases from V and 1 base from J, leaving 7 bases between. CDR1 and CDR2 (germline): SGHTS, YDEGEE. CDR3 loop: CASSLAIQNTEAFF. Written as DNA, the CDR3 is TGTGCCAGCAGCTTGGCCATTCAGAACACTGAAGCTTTCTTT.

This clone was observed a few times. This chain uses TRBV23-1 with TRBJ1-1; the match to TRBD1 covers 7 bases. TRBV23-1 is flagged as an ORF with uncertain function. The CDR3 loop spans 14 amino acids. Losses at the gene ends were 8 bases for V and 1 base for J; bases not matched to a gene: 7. The CDR3 nucleotides are TGCGCCAGCTCCGACAGGGCCTCGAACACTGAAGCTTTCTTT. This translates into CASSDRASNTEAFF.

The genes are TRBV28 and TRBJ2-7; 8 bases map to TRBD2. V shed 3 bases, J shed 2 bases, and the junction held 0 bases outside the gene matches. Germline V gene lookup returns CDR1 MDHEN and CDR2 SYDVKM. The CDR3 sequence is 13 residues long. CDR3: CASSLRGAYEQYF. CDR3 nucleotides: TGTGCCAGCAGTTTGCGGGGGGCCTACGAGCAGTACTTC.

The chain couples TRBV7-6 to TRBJ1-1, with unresolved D. The V and J ends lost 4 bases and 2 bases respectively, with 14 bases between them. Germline V gene data show CDR1 as SGHVS and CDR2 as FNYEAQ. CDR3 length: 15 amino acids. CDR3 region: CASSSAILSNTEAFF. The CDR3 bases are TGTGCCAGCAGCTCCGCGATTCTTAGTAACACTGAAGCTTTCTTT.

Only a few counts were recorded for this clone. V gene TRBV5-1 combines with J gene TRBJ1-2; TRBD1 is a possible D gene (6 bases). V lost 4 bases and J 5 bases, leaving 12 bases between the germline ends. The CDR3 runs to 13 residues. The germline V gene encodes CDR1 SGHRS and CDR2 YFSETQ. CDR3 sequence: CASSPAGEYGYTF. In nucleotides, the CDR3 is TGCGCCAGCAGCCCAGCAGGGGAATATGGCTACACCTTC.

This clone was seen more than once but under ten times. The gene calls are TRBV15 and TRBJ2-5; D is possibly TRBD1 (5 bases). Per germline, CDR1 LNHNV and CDR2 YYDKDF (reference sequence). The CDR3 is 15 amino acids. V lost 4 bases to trimming and J lost 5 bases, with 17 bases between them. This CDR3 reads CATSTHPRWGETQYF. The CDR3 bases are TGTGCCACCAGCACCCACCCCAGGTGGGGCGAGACCCAGTACTTC. Together with reference TRBV15 and TRBJ2-5, the CDR3 gives the full variable domain: DAMVIQNPRYQVTQFGKPVTLSCSQTLNHNVMYWYQQKSSQAPKLLFHYYDKDFNNEADTPDNFQSRRPNTSFCFLDIRSPGLGDTAMYLCATSTHPRWGETQYFGPGTRLLVL.

The rearrangement uses TRBV27 and TRBJ1-5, with 10 bases identical to TRBD1. The CDR3 extends over 18 amino acids. CDR1 and CDR2 from the germline V gene are MNHEY and SMNVEV (reference sequence). J gave up 3 bases and V 5 bases, and 13 bases lay outside the gene matches. CDR3 residues: CASSIRWDRGGTNQPQHF. In DNA form, the CDR3 reads TGTGCCAGCAGTATACGATGGGACAGGGGTGGTACCAATCAGCCCCAGCATTTT.

The chain has TRBV9 and TRBJ1-1; D is unresolved. Germline V lookup: CDR1 SGDLS, CDR2 YYNGEE. The V end lost 0 bases, the J end lost 4 bases, and 13 bases lay between the germline ends. The CDR3 sequence is 15 residues long. CDR3 bases: TGTGCCAGCAGCGTAGCTCTCACCCCGGGCACTGAAGCTTTCTTT. Translation: CASSVALTPGTEAFF.

The chain combines TRBV6-4 with TRBJ2-5, with D tentatively TRBD1 (6 bases). Germline values: CDR1 MRHNA, CDR2 SNTAGT. The CDR3 loop spans 13 amino acids. The V gene lost 4 bases and the J gene lost 5 bases, with 11 bases spanning the gap. CDR3 residues: CASSVGARETQYF. The DNA of the CDR3 is TGTGCCAGCAGTGTGGGGGCGCGGGAGACCCAGTACTTC.

The chain combines TRBV5-6 with TRBJ2-1, with D perhaps TRBD2 (5 bases). Trimming left V 4 bases short and J 10 bases short, with 15 bases between. The CDR3 totals 13 residues. Looked up from germline, CDR1 is SGHDT and CDR2 is YYEEEE. Here the CDR3 reads CASSTLLGWEQFF. The CDR3 DNA reads TGTGCCAGCAGCACGCTACTAGGGTGGGAGCAGTTCTTC.

This chain links TRBV2 with TRBJ1-1, with 7 bases matching TRBD1. The germline gives CDR1 SNHLY, CDR2 FYNNEI. V was clipped by 5 bases and J by 4 bases; unmatched bases: 4. CDR3 length: 13 residues. The CDR3 here is CASSNRGGTEAFF. In DNA form, the CDR3 reads TGTGCCAGCAGTAACAGGGGTGGCACTGAAGCTTTCTTT.

This sequence joins TRBV25-1 and TRBJ2-7; TRBD2 agrees at 12 bases. V lost 8 bases to trimming and J lost 2 bases; unmatched junction nucleotides: 1. This CDR3 comprises 13 residues. CDR1 and CDR2 (germline): MGHDK, SYGVNS. CDR3 protein: CASGLAGTYEQYF. The CDR3 DNA reads as TGTGCCAGCGGACTAGCGGGGACCTACGAGCAGTACTTC.

This clone has a handful of counts. The chain links TRBV5-6 to TRBJ2-5; D may be TRBD1 (6 bases). Trimming took 4 bases from V and 4 from J, leaving 17 bases between them. The germline gives CDR1 SGHDT, CDR2 YYEEEE. The CDR3 is 15 residues long. The chain's CDR3 is CASSPAGRGGETQYF. In nucleotides, the CDR3 is TGTGCCAGCAGCCCCGCGGGCAGGGGCGGAGAGACCCAGTACTTC.

This clone was found a few times. V is TRBV7-6 and J is TRBJ2-1; the D gene is possibly TRBD1 (5 bases). Per the germline V gene, CDR1 is SGHVS and CDR2 is FNYEAQ. The CDR3 has 16 residues. The V and J ends lost 5 bases and 6 bases respectively, with 20 bases between them. The CDR3 loop is CASSPPGRRGSNEQFF. In DNA, the CDR3 is TGTGCCAGCAGCCCCCCAGGGCGAAGGGGAAGCAATGAGCAGTTCTTC.